One and the same sample provided the 22 T cell receptor beta chains below, sequenced in a study of control samples from healthy donors and cancer patients. The repertoire was sequenced with immunoSEQ multiplex PCR; TCRdb's copy has only in-frame clones and lacks some. The sample consists of 150,000 or so clones, 90% to 95% of them appearing once. Sample: blood. The source is a man between 18 and 29 years old in good health.

V is TRBV28 and J is TRBJ1-5, with a tentative D call TRBD1 (6 bases). This CDR3 contains 15 residues. V lost 3 bases, J lost 2 bases, and 11 bases lay in between. From germline, CDR1 is MDHEN and CDR2 SYDVKM. CDR3 DNA sequence: TGTGCCAGCAGTTTTTGGGCAGGGGGCAATCAGCCCCAGCATTTT. Its protein is CASSFWAGGNQPQHF.

The V gene is TRBV5-1, the J gene TRBJ2-3, with a possible D match to TRBD2 (6 bases). This CDR3 has 16 residues. Germline CDR1 is SGHRS and CDR2 is YFSETQ. The V end was cut by 3 bases, the J end by 4 bases, with 18 bases between. The CDR3 spells CASSYTSRDLSDTQYF. DNA of the CDR3: TGCGCCAGCAGCTACACCTCCCGGGACTTATCAGATACGCAGTATTTT.

This rearrangement joins TRBV29-1 to TRBJ1-2; the match to TRBD1 covers 9 bases. V was clipped by 4 bases and J by 3 bases; unmatched bases: 33. CDR1 and CDR2 (germline): SQVTM, ANQGSEA. The length of the CDR3 is 23 residues. The CDR3 protein is CSVARPAKAVTLWGQGSDYGYTF. The CDR3, as DNA: TGCAGCGTTGCTCGGCCCGCCAAAGCTGTAACATTGTGGGGACAGGGTTCGGACTATGGCTACACCTTC.

This rearrangement joins TRBV4-1 to TRBJ1-2; D ambiguous. This CDR3 is built from 14 residues. Germline CDR1 and CDR2: MGHRA and YSYEKL. V was cut by 6 bases and J by 0 bases, with 11 bases left in between. The CDR3 region has the DNA TGCGCCAGCAGACAACCAGGATCTAACTATGGCTACACCTTC. Its protein product is CASRQPGSNYGYTF.

The chain combines TRBV5-4 with TRBJ1-2; unclear D gene. CDR1 and CDR2 from the germline V gene are SGHNT and YYREEE (reference sequence). This CDR3 is built from 12 residues. V was clipped by 0 bases and J by 7 bases, with 7 bases between them. Here the CDR3 reads CASSLDGVGYTF. CDR3 in DNA: TGTGCCAGCAGCTTGGATGGGGTTGGCTACACCTTC.

The chain links TRBV11-2 to TRBJ2-7; D perhaps matches TRBD2 (6 bases). The CDR3 covers 19 residues. In germline, CDR1 is SGHAT, CDR2 FQNNGV. V was trimmed by 1 base and J by 2 bases, leaving 24 bases between them. The CDR3 nucleotides read TGTGCCAGCAGCTTAGGTCCCTCCGTAGGACCGGGACTTACCTACGAGCAGTACTTC. The encoded protein is CASSLGPSVGPGLTYEQYF.

In regard to this clone: At one end the junction does not follow the germline gene, possibly because of a read error. This chain joins TRBV10-2 and TRBJ1-6, with D unclear. The CDR3 sequence is 13 residues long. Germline values: CDR1 WSHSY, CDR2 SAAADI. In DNA, the CDR3 is TGCGCCAGCAGTGAGACTCCTAAGGTGACCGAGTACTTT. Its translation is CASSETPKVTEYF.

J is TRBJ2-1 and V is TRBV18; 7 bases are a match to TRBD2. V lost 0 bases to trimming and J lost 10 bases; unmatched junction nucleotides: 3. Germline-derived CDR1 and CDR2 are KGHSH and LQKENI. The CDR3 spans 13 residues. CDR3 region: CASSPPVTSEQFF. CDR3 coding DNA: TGTGCCAGCTCACCACCGGTGACTAGCGAGCAGTTCTTC.

V usage is TRBV12-3 or TRBV12-4 and J usage is TRBJ1-5; D is ambiguous. The CDR3 extends over 13 amino acids. Between the trimmed V and J ends, which lost 6 bases and 1 base, there was a span of 7 bases. This chain's CDR3 is CASSMGSNQPQHF. The CDR3 DNA follows: TGTGCCAGCAGCATGGGAAGCAATCAGCCCCAGCATTTT.

The V gene is TRBV27, the J gene TRBJ1-2, with 9 nucleotides matching TRBD1. Per germline, CDR1 MNHEY and CDR2 SMNVEV (reference sequence). The V segment lost 8 bases and the J segment 6 bases; nucleotides outside the gene matches: 10. The length of the CDR3 is 14 residues. This CDR3 reads CASGTGPFWDGYTF. For the CDR3, the DNA is TGTGCCAGCGGGACAGGGCCCTTCTGGGATGGCTACACCTTC.

The rearrangement joins TRBV5-6 to TRBJ1-2, with D unclear. Germline V gene data show CDR1 as SGHDT and CDR2 as YYEEEE. The CDR3 length is 15 residues. Between the trimmed V and J ends, which lost 0 bases and 4 bases, there was a span of 13 bases. DNA of the CDR3: TGTGCCAGCAGCTTGGCCTGGTGGCAGCTCTATGGCTACACCTTC. Residues: CASSLAWWQLYGYTF.

The rearrangement links TRBV19 to TRBJ1-5, with D perhaps TRBD1 (5 bases). This CDR3 spans 14 amino acids. The germline CDR1 and CDR2 sequences are LNHDA and SQIVND (reference sequence). Trimming removed 10 bases from V and 0 bases from J, with 13 bases in between. The CDR3 DNA follows: TGTGCCACCGGGGACGGCAATAGCAATCAGCCCCAGCATTTT. Its translation is CATGDGNSNQPQHF. Combining the CDR3 with reference TRBV19 and TRBJ1-5 gives the whole variable domain DGGITQSPKYLFRKEGQNVTLSCEQNLNHDAMYWYRQDPGQGLRLIYYSQIVNDFQKGDIAEGYSVSREKKESFPLTVTSAQKNPTAFYLCATGDGNSNQPQHFGDGTRLSIL.

The rearrangement joins TRBV7-2 to TRBJ1-1; unclear D gene. V lost 1 base and J lost 3, with 18 bases in between. Germline CDR1 SGHTA, CDR2 FQGNSA. CDR3 length: 17 residues. As DNA, the CDR3 is TGTGCCAGCAGCTTAGGAGACAACCCGTTTGGGGACACTGAAGCTTTCTTT. Translation: CASSLGDNPFGDTEAFF.

This clone was picked up one time. The genes are TRBV18 and TRBJ1-3; TRBD1 is a possible D gene (5 bases). V was trimmed by 2 bases and J by 2 bases, leaving 13 bases between them. CDR1 and CDR2 (germline): KGHSH, LQKENI. The CDR3 runs to 16 residues. CDR3 nucleotide sequence: TGTGCCAGCTCACCAAATCGGGGCCGAACTGGAAACACCATATATTTT. It encodes CASSPNRGRTGNTIYF.

This chain uses TRBV7-6 with TRBJ1-4, with TRBD1 matching over 8 bases. Germline V lookup: CDR1 SGHVS, CDR2 FNYEAQ. This CDR3 region has 17 residues. V lost 5 bases and J lost 6; bases outside the gene matches: 14. The CDR3, as DNA: TGTGCCAGCAGCGCCAGACTCGGACAGGGAGAGGATGAAAAACTGTTTTTT. Translation: CASSARLGQGEDEKLFF.

The V call is TRBV7-9, the J call TRBJ1-1; perhaps TRBD1 as D (5 bases). CDR3 length equals 15 residues. Between the trimmed V and J ends, which lost 5 bases and 0 bases, there was a span of 13 bases. Germline CDR1 reads SEHNR; CDR2 reads FQNEAQ (reference sequence). CDR3 nucleotide sequence: TGTGCCAGCAGCGTTCAACAGGTCATGAACACTGAAGCTTTCTTT. It is translated as CASSVQQVMNTEAFF. Complete variable domain (other parts from reference TRBV7-9 and TRBJ1-1): DTGVSQNPRHKITKRGQNVTFRCDPISEHNRLYWYRQTLGQGPEFLTYFQNEAQLEKSRLLSDRFSAERPKGSFSTLEIQRTEQGDSAMYLCASSVQQVMNTEAFFGQGTRLTVV.

This clone has only one observation. The chain has TRBV21-1 and TRBJ1-5. TRBV21-1 is assigned pseudogene status. The CDR3 spans 20 residues. For the CDR3, the DNA is TGTGCCAGCAGCAAAGCGCTTTGGGTCGCCCCAATAGGGAGCAATCAGCCCCAGCATTTT. This gives the protein CASSKALWVAPIGSNQPQHF.

The chain links TRBV7-9 to TRBJ2-5; TRBD1 is a possible D gene (6 bases). Germline V gene lookup returns CDR1 SEHNR and CDR2 FQNEAQ (reference sequence). V was clipped by 6 bases and J by 10 bases, with 15 bases between them. The CDR3 is made up of 12 amino acids. This chain's CDR3 is CASSLDSLGQYF. CDR3 bases: TGTGCCAGCAGTTTGGACAGCCTGGGCCAGTACTTC. Full variable domain (outside the CDR3, taken from reference TRBV7-9 and TRBJ2-5): DTGVSQNPRHKITKRGQNVTFRCDPISEHNRLYWYRQTLGQGPEFLTYFQNEAQLEKSRLLSDRFSAERPKGSFSTLEIQRTEQGDSAMYLCASSLDSLGQYFGPGTRLLVL.

The rearrangement uses TRBV30 and TRBJ2-2, with 9 bases lining up with TRBD2. The V gene end was trimmed by 4 bases and the J gene end by 0 bases; junction bases not matched to a gene: 9. Germline V lookup: CDR1 GTSNPN, CDR2 SVGIG (reference sequence). This CDR3 region has 17 residues. As DNA, the CDR3 is TGTGCCTGGATGGGGATTAGCGGGGGCGCGAACACCGGGGAGCTGTTTTTT. This codes for CAWMGISGGANTGELFF.

V and J are TRBV5-1 and TRBJ2-6; 11 nucleotides align to TRBD2. This CDR3 contains 18 residues. Germline V lookup: CDR1 SGHRS, CDR2 YFSETQ. The junction had 8 bases not matched to a gene; V was cut back by 5 bases and J by 1 base. CDR3 loop: CASSPLAGGPSGANVLTF. CDR3 nucleotides: TGCGCCAGCAGTCCTTTAGCGGGAGGGCCGTCTGGGGCCAACGTCCTGACTTTC.

The V gene is TRBV29-1, the J gene TRBJ1-5, with D tentatively TRBD1 (6 bases). The CDR3 covers 12 residues. Per germline, CDR1 SQVTM and CDR2 ANQGSEA. The germline V and J ends were trimmed by 6 bases and 4 bases, with 10 bases remaining between them. CDR3 loop: CSVQTGNQPQHF. The CDR3 nucleotides are TGCAGCGTGCAAACAGGGAATCAGCCCCAGCATTTT.

In its sample, this clone was seen once. The V and J genes are TRBV29-1 and TRBJ2-1, with 9 bases matching TRBD1. The V segment lost 6 bases and the J segment 6 bases; nucleotides outside the gene matches: 18. Germline CDR1 and CDR2: SQVTM and ANQGSEA. This CDR3 is 17 amino acids long. DNA of the CDR3: TGCAGCGTGTCCACAGGGGGCGGTGGTAGACAAGGCAATGAGCAGTTCTTC. It codes for CSVSTGGGGRQGNEQFF.